This is a list of T cell receptor beta chains from one sample in a study of control samples from healthy donors and cancer patients. Method: immunoSEQ multiplex PCR; TCRdb's copy keeps in-frame clones and lacks some. The repertoire includes 79,000 or so clones, about 88% of them detected once, and about 10% sits in the top ten. Material for sequencing was PBMCs. The receptors stem from a woman aged 50 to 60 with colorectal cancer. CDR3s include the opening cysteine and the closing phenylalanine or tryptophan. A row's size may be missing; if present it is once, few, many or a size class.

NA	TRBV24-1	TRBJ1-2	CATSRGLGSNYGYTF
once	TRBV5-6	TRBJ1-6	CASSLVGQGGSPLHF
NA	TRBV7-9	TRBJ2-2	CASSFDRVNTGELFF
NA	TRBV28	TRBJ1-6	CASRGGGSGNSPLHF
NA	TRBV4-1	TRBJ2-3	CASSQAGPQGAYTDTQYF
few	TRBV6-5	TRBJ2-2	CASSLGGNTGELFF
NA	TRBV6-5	TRBJ1-2	CASRDGQGGYYGYTF
NA	TRBV18	TRBJ1-2	CASSPGTENYGYTF
NA	TRBV29-1	TRBJ1-1	CSVVGGWGTEAFF
NA	TRBV6-1	TRBJ1-5	CASSEAFPAYSNQPQHF
NA	TRBV10-3	TRBJ1-2	CAITGGEYGYTF